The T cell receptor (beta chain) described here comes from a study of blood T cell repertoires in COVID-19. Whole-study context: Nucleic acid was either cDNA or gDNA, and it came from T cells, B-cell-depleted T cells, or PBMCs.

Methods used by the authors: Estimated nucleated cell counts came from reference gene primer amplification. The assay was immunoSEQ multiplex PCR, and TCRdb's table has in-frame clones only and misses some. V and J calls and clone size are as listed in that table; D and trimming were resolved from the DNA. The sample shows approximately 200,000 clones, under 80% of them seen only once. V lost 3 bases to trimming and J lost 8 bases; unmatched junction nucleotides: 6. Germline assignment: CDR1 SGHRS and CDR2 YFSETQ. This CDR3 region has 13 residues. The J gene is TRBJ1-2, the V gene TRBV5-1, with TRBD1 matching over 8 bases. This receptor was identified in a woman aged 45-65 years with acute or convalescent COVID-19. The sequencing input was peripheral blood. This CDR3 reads CASSWQGAEGYTF. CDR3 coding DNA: TGCGCCAGCAGCTGGCAGGGGGCGGAAGGCTACACCTTC.